Presented here are 7 T cell receptor beta chains from one specimen sequenced in a study of early T cells in non-severe SARS-CoV-2 infection. One entry per CDR3 protein, called by TCRdb with MiXCR from the 5' RACE reads. The sample lists about 64,000 distinct CDR3 sequences; around 20% were seen once. This specimen was whole blood, taken at baseline. The receptors come from an adult who was a healthcare worker with PCR-confirmed SARS-CoV-2 infection or an uninfected control (not recorded which).

In this sample, this clonotype turned up a few times. The rearrangement joins TRBV14 to TRBJ2-1; 10 bases are a match to TRBD2. With V trimmed by 4 bases and J by 5 bases, 11 bases remained unmatched. The CDR3 consists of 17 residues. Germline CDR1 SGHDN, CDR2 FVKESK. The CDR3 is CASSPPVLAGIHNEQFF. For the CDR3, the DNA is TGTGCCAGCAGCCCGCCGGTACTAGCGGGGATCCACAATGAGCAGTTCTTC.

This clonotype was counted between two and nine times. The J gene is TRBJ2-3, the V gene TRBV2, with unresolved D. CDR1 is SNHLY and CDR2 is FYNNEI in the germline V gene. V lost 7 bases to trimming and J lost 1 base, with 9 bases between them. This CDR3 spans 13 amino acids. For the CDR3, the DNA is TGTGCCAGCATGGTCTCTGGCACAGATACGCAGTATTTT. It specifies CASMVSGTDTQYF.

This clonotype was counted between two and nine times. This rearrangement joins TRBV7-3 to TRBJ2-6; D possibly corresponds to TRBD1 (5 bases). The length of the CDR3 is 16 residues. The V and J ends lost 1 base and 6 bases respectively, with 13 bases between them. Germline CDR1 reads SGHTA; CDR2 reads FQGTGA. The CDR3 reads CASSLMGPSTANVLTF. The CDR3 region has the DNA TGTGCCAGCAGCTTAATGGGGCCAAGCACGGCCAACGTCCTGACTTTC.

The J gene is TRBJ2-3, the V gene TRBV4-1; D call uncertain. CDR3 length equals 16 residues. Trimming took off 0 bases at V and 2 bases at J, with 12 bases between the two ends. Germline CDR1 reads MGHRA; CDR2 reads YSYEKL. CDR3 DNA sequence: TGCGCCAGCAGCCAAGATTTGGGCCTCCCCACAGATACGCAGTATTTT. Translated, it gives CASSQDLGLPTDTQYF.

The rearrangement links TRBV6-6 to TRBJ2-5; D possibly corresponds to TRBD2 (6 bases). In germline, CDR1 is MNHNY, CDR2 SVGAGI (reference sequence). This CDR3 is built from 14 residues. Trimming took 6 bases from V and 6 from J, leaving 17 bases between them. Here the CDR3 DNA reads TGTGCCAGCAGCCCGCGAGGGGCGGGACAGACCCAGTACTTC. It yields the protein CASSPRGAGQTQYF.

This clonotype showed up just a few times. The chain has TRBV7-6 and TRBJ2-5; D unclear. V shed 0 bases and J shed 2 bases, with 13 bases lying between them. Germline V gene lookup returns CDR1 SGHVS and CDR2 FNYEAQ. The CDR3 totals 16 residues. In DNA form, the CDR3 reads TGTGCCAGCAGCTTAGCGGGGTCGCACATTCAAGAGACCCAGTACTTC. Its translation: CASSLAGSHIQETQYF.

The rearrangement links TRBV20-1 to TRBJ2-5, with 16 positions matching TRBD2. The CDR3 extends over 17 amino acids. J was trimmed by 2 bases and V by 5 bases; bases with no gene match: 8. CDR1 DFQATT and CDR2 SNEGSKA come from the germline V gene (reference sequence). The CDR3 protein is CSAYLGTSGGEQETQYF. In nucleotides, the CDR3 is TGCAGTGCTTATCTTGGGACTAGCGGGGGGGAACAAGAGACCCAGTACTTC.